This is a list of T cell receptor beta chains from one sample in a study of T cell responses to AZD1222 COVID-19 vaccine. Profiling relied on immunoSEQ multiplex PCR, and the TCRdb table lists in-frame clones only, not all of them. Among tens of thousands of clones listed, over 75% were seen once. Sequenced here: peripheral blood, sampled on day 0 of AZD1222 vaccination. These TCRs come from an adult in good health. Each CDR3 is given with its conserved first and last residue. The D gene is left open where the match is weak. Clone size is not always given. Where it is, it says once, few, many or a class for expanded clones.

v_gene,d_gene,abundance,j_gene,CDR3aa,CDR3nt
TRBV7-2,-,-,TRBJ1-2,CASSLAYSGSYGYTF,TGTGCCAGCAGCTTAGCGTACAGTGGGTCCTATGGCTACACCTTC
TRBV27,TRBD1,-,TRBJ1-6,CASSLYGQAHHSPLHF,TGTGCCAGCAGTTTATATGGACAGGCCCACCATTCACCCCTCCACTTT
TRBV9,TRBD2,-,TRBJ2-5,CASSVSGGVIETQYF,TGTGCCAGCAGCGTTAGCGGGGGGGTGATAGAGACCCAGTACTTC
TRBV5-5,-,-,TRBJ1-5,CASSGTSIENQPQHF,TGTGCCAGCAGCGGGACTTCAATCGAGAATCAGCCCCAGCATTTT
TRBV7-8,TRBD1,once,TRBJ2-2,CASDTGTGVVTGELFF,TGTGCCAGCGATACCGGGACAGGGGTTGTCACCGGGGAGCTGTTTTTT
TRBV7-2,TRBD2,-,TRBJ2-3,CASSGTSGISTDTQYF,TGTGCCAGCAGCGGGACTAGCGGGATTAGCACAGATACGCAGTATTTT
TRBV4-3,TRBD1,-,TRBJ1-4,CASSQEETGAAEKLFF,TGCGCCAGCAGCCAAGAGGAGACAGGGGCGGCTGAAAAACTGTTTTTT
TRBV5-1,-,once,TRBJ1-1,CASSLEGVNAFF,TGCGCCAGCAGCTTGGAAGGGGTGAACGCTTTCTTT
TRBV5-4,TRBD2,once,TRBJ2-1,CASSMERGSYNEQFF,TGTGCCAGCAGCATGGAGCGGGGCTCCTACAATGAGCAGTTCTTC
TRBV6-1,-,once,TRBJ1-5,CASSDRQPAQPQHF,TGTGCCAGCAGTGATCGACAACCAGCTCAGCCCCAGCATTTT
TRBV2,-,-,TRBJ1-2,CASSSDRFYYGYTF,TGTGCCAGCAGTTCTGACAGGTTCTACTATGGCTACACCTTC
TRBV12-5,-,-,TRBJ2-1,CASRRDNYNEQFF,TGTGCTAGTCGCCGGGACAACTACAATGAGCAGTTCTTC
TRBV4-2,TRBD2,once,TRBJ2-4,CASSQGLADIQYF,TGTGCCAGCAGCCAGGGACTAGCGGACATTCAGTACTTC
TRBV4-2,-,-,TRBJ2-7,CASRGTERYEQYF,TGTGCCAGCAGAGGAACGGAACGATACGAGCAGTACTTC
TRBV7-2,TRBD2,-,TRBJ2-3,CATSRNPAGADTQYF,TGTGCCACCTCGCGAAACCCCGCGGGGGCAGATACGCAGTATTTT
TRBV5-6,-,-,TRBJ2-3,CASSLAMVEITDTQYF,TGTGCCAGCAGCTTGGCCATGGTAGAAATCACAGATACGCAGTATTTT
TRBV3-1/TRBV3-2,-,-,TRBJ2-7,CASSQTPRAEQYF,TGTGCCAGCAGCCAAACCCCCAGGGCCGAGCAGTACTTC
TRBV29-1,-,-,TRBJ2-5,CSVEYSVGETQYF,TGCAGCGTTGAGTACAGCGTAGGAGAGACCCAGTACTTC
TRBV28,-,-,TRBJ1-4,CASSLRQVMGNEKLFF,TGTGCCAGCAGTTTAAGACAGGTTATGGGTAATGAAAAACTGTTTTTT
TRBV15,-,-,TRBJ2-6,CATRQAAGANVLTF,TGTGCCACCCGACAGGCCGCTGGGGCCAACGTCCTGACTTTC
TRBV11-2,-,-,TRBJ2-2,CASSSDTGELFF,TGTGCCAGCAGCTCCGACACCGGGGAGCTGTTTTTT
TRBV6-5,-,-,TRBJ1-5,CASSYSGGNQPQHF,TGTGCCAGCAGTTACTCAGGGGGGAATCAGCCCCAGCATTTT
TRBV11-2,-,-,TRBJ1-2,CASSPHPYGYTF,TGTGCCAGCAGCCCCCACCCTTATGGCTACACCTTC
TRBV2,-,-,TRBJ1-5,CASSFAAYSNQPQHF,TGTGCCAGCAGTTTCGCAGCTTATAGCAATCAGCCCCAGCATTTT
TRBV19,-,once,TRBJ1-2,CASSIGTAPNYGYTF,TGTGCCAGTAGTATAGGAACAGCCCCTAACTATGGCTACACCTTC
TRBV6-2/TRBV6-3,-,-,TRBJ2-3,CASSPRRGGTDTQYF,TGTGCCAGCAGCCCTCGGCGGGGTGGGACAGATACGCAGTATTTT